This TCR beta chain was captured by sequencing in a study of shared clonotypes between healthy human individuals. The donors were all Caucasian adults (living in Nashville, Tennessee). Method: immunoSEQ multiplex PCR; TCRdb's copy keeps in-frame clones and lacks some. The profile shows about 2.3 million clones, 85% to 95% of them singletons. The sequencing sample was made of naive CD4+ T cells from PBMCs. Subset indicated: CD45RA+ positively selected. The sequence derives from a man between 18 and 29 years old in good health. Some clones in this sample may be carry-over from other donors' samples.

In nucleotides, the CDR3 is TGTGCCAGCAGCTTATTGGGTTCGACAGGGGGCGATTGGCGGTTCTTC. Protein product: CASSLLGSTGGDWRFF. The V and J genes are TRBV7-3 and TRBJ2-1; 10 bases fit TRBD1. CDR1 is SGHTA and CDR2 is FQGTGA in the germline V gene. V trimming: 2 bases; J trimming: 15 bases; junction bases outside the gene matches: 16. This CDR3 has 16 amino acids.